Shown below are 18 T cell receptor beta chains from a single sample sequenced in a study of cytomegalovirus exposure and HLA in healthy donors (dated by TCRdb to 2015 to 2018). The library relied on the immunoSEQ multiplex PCR assay. The multiplex PCR relied on a mix of 60 forward primers for TCR Vbeta segments and 13 reverse primers for TCR Jbeta segments. Imported from immuneACCESS, the table was reduced by TCRdb to in-frame sequences with V and J called. These copies leave out some clones; in studies compared against another copy, an unresolved V gene accounts for under half, and the cause of the remainder is not known. This sample lists approximately 120,000 clones; roughly 78% were detected once. Approximately 6.5% of the sample belongs to the ten largest clones. Sequences were obtained from PBMCs. These receptors all come from a woman between 35 and 50 years old in good health and CMV-seronegative.

J is TRBJ2-6 and V is TRBV6-5; D possibly corresponds to TRBD1 (6 bases). V was pared by 11 bases and J by 2 bases, with 10 bases between. The CDR3 loop spans 13 amino acids. The germline V gene has CDR1 MNHEY and CDR2 SVGAGI. The DNA for the CDR3 is TGTGCCGCCCACAGGGCTGGGGCCAACGTCCTGACTTTC. Its protein is CAAHRAGANVLTF.

The CDR3 DNA is TGCGCCAGCAGTGCCACCCTAGCGGGTGCAGCCTACGAGCAGTACTTC. Protein: CASSATLAGAAYEQYF. The rearrangement joins TRBV10-2 to TRBJ2-7; 8 bases align to TRBD2. The germline V gene has CDR1 WSHSY and CDR2 SAAADI. The CDR3 length is 16 residues. With 4 bases clipped from V and 2 bases from J, the junction kept 10 bases outside the gene matches.

This clone was seen more than once but under ten times. The rearrangement links TRBV6-1 to TRBJ2-7, with D possibly being TRBD2 (5 bases). Between the trimmed V and J ends, which lost 7 bases and 3 bases, there was a span of 16 bases. The CDR3 length is 14 residues. Germline CDR1 and CDR2: MNHNS and SASEGT. The CDR3 coding sequence is TGTGCCAGCACCTTGGAAAGAGGAGGCTACGAGCAGTACTTC. Residues: CASTLERGGYEQYF.

The chain links TRBV7-2 to TRBJ2-7, with 9 bases fitting TRBD1. Trimming cost V 4 bases and J 0 bases; bases outside gene matches: 10. The length of the CDR3 is 17 residues. Germline assignment: CDR1 SGHTA and CDR2 FQGNSA. CDR3 amino acids: CASSSGYPGQGSYEQYF. The DNA for the CDR3 is TGTGCCAGCAGCTCGGGATATCCGGGACAGGGCTCCTACGAGCAGTACTTC.

The rearrangement joins TRBV6-1 to TRBJ2-7; possible D gene TRBD1, 6 bases. Germline V gene lookup returns CDR1 MNHNS and CDR2 SASEGT. The V end lost 8 bases, the J end lost 6 bases, and 17 bases lay between the germline ends. The CDR3 length is 13 residues. The CDR3 spells CASRYITGSEQYF. The DNA for the CDR3 is TGTGCCAGCCGGTACATAACAGGGTCCGAGCAGTACTTC.

The V call is TRBV27, the J call TRBJ2-1, with a weak D call TRBD2 (6 bases). The CDR3 is 17 residues long. Germline CDR1 and CDR2: MNHEY and SMNVEV (reference sequence). Trimming cost V 5 bases and J 3 bases, with 20 bases left between them. The CDR3 bases are TGTGCCAGCAGTCCCCCAGACCTACGGAGGGGCTACAATGAGCAGTTCTTC. Its protein is CASSPPDLRRGYNEQFF.

The chain joins TRBV27 to TRBJ2-2, with TRBD2 matching over 13 bases. V lost 6 bases and J lost 7; bases outside the gene matches: 8. This CDR3 spans 16 amino acids. Per germline, CDR1 MNHEY and CDR2 SMNVEV (reference sequence). CDR3 protein: CASSLGLAGVIGELFF. DNA for the CDR3: TGTGCCAGCAGCCTTGGACTAGCGGGAGTTATCGGGGAGCTGTTTTTT.

The CDR3 DNA sequence: TGTGCCAGCAGTGAGCGGACAGGGTCTTTGGAGACCCAGTACTTC. Translating it yields CASSERTGSLETQYF. This rearrangement joins TRBV2 to TRBJ2-5; 8 bases align to TRBD1. Trimming took 3 bases from V and 5 from J; bases not matched to a gene: 8. There are 15 residues in the CDR3. Per the germline V gene, CDR1 is SNHLY and CDR2 is FYNNEI.

CDR3 coding DNA: TGTGCCAGCAGCCAGAGGGACAGGGGGCTTGGGGCTTTCTTT. This translates into CASSQRDRGLGAFF. V and J are TRBV7-8 and TRBJ1-1; 12 bases map to TRBD1. The CDR3 runs 14 residues. CDR1 is SGHVS, CDR2 FQNEAQ, per germline. V lost 5 bases, J lost 11 bases, and 9 bases stayed unmatched. The full variable domain, with the rest looked up from reference TRBV7-8 and TRBJ1-1, is GAGVSQSPRYKVAKRGQDVALRCDPISGHVSLFWYQQALGQGPEFLTYFQNEAQLDKSGLPSDRFFAERPEGSVSTLKIQRTQQEDSAVYLCASSQRDRGLGAFFGQGTRLTVV.

The rearrangement joins TRBV6-6 to TRBJ2-6, with D perhaps TRBD2 (6 bases). The CDR3 is 15 amino acids. V lost 1 base and J 3 bases, leaving 7 bases between the germline ends. Germline V gives CDR1 MNHNY, CDR2 SVGAGI (reference sequence). DNA for the CDR3: TGTGCCAGCAGTTACTGGGGGGTTGGGGCCAACGTCCTGACTTTC. Its translation: CASSYWGVGANVLTF.

The genes are TRBV28 and TRBJ1-1; D uncertain. V was clipped by 9 bases and J by 0 bases, with 8 bases between them. Germline values: CDR1 MDHEN, CDR2 SYDVKM. The CDR3 sequence is 12 residues long. CDR3 in amino acids: CARRRLNTEAFF. CDR3 nucleotides: TGTGCCAGGAGGCGGTTGAACACTGAAGCTTTCTTT.

CDR3 sequence: CASSEFQGAGEQFF. CDR3 DNA: TGTGCCAGCAGTGAATTTCAGGGGGCGGGTGAGCAGTTCTTC. The rearrangement links TRBV25-1 to TRBJ2-1, with 8 bases aligning to TRBD1. Trimming removed 1 base from V and 9 bases from J; junction bases left unmatched: 5. Per germline, CDR1 MGHDK and CDR2 SYGVNS. The CDR3 is 14 residues long. Using reference TRBV25-1 and TRBJ2-1 for the parts outside the CDR3, the full variable domain is EADIYQTPRYLVIGTGKKITLECSQTMGHDKMYWYQQDPGMELHLIHYSYGVNSTEKGDLSSESTVSRIRTEHFPLTLESARPSHTSQYLCASSEFQGAGEQFFGPGTRLTVL.

The rearrangement joins TRBV5-1 to TRBJ2-2; D is unclear. The CDR3 consists of 14 residues. Trimming took 0 bases from V and 3 from J, leaving 6 bases between them. CDR1 is SGHRS, CDR2 YFSETQ, per germline. CDR3 amino acids: CASSLDSYTGELFF. The CDR3 region has the DNA TGCGCCAGCAGCTTGGACAGCTACACCGGGGAGCTGTTTTTT. The full variable domain, in which reference TRBV5-1 and TRBJ2-2 provide the parts outside the CDR3, is KAGVTQTPRYLIKTRGQQVTLSCSPISGHRSVSWYQQTPGQGLQFLFEYFSETQRNKGNFPGRFSGRQFSNSRSEMNVSTLELGDSALYLCASSLDSYTGELFFGEGSRLTVL.

This clone was found a few times. A far larger clone is just one base off, so this is likely a read error. V and J are TRBV4-2 and TRBJ2-4; tentative D call: TRBD1 (5 bases). The germline gives CDR1 LGHNA, CDR2 YNFKEQ. The V gene lost 0 bases and the J gene lost 6 bases, with 15 bases spanning the gap. The CDR3 loop spans 16 amino acids. In nucleotides, the CDR3 is TGTGCCAGCAGCCAAGATCAGGGCGGTTGCGGAAACATTCAGTACTTC. Translation gives CASSQDQGGCGNIQYF.

This chain connects TRBV19 to TRBJ2-1; 9 nucleotides match TRBD2. CDR1 is LNHDA and CDR2 is SQIVND in the germline V gene (reference sequence). Trimming removed 5 bases from V and 0 bases from J; junction bases left unmatched: 8. CDR3 length equals 17 residues. The CDR3 sequence is CASSPRTSDSSYNEQFF. For the CDR3, the DNA is TGTGCCAGTAGTCCCCGGACTAGCGACAGCTCCTACAATGAGCAGTTCTTC.

V usage is TRBV18 and J usage is TRBJ1-1, with 11 bases lining up with TRBD1. V shed 5 bases, J shed 4 bases, and the junction held 6 bases outside the gene matches. The CDR3 is 15 amino acids. Per the germline V gene, CDR1 is KGHSH and CDR2 is LQKENI. The CDR3: CASSSGQGVGTEAFF. CDR3 nucleotide sequence: TGTGCCAGCTCATCGGGACAGGGGGTAGGCACTGAAGCTTTCTTT. The full variable domain, in which reference TRBV18 and TRBJ1-1 provide the parts outside the CDR3, is NAGVMQNPRHLVRRRGQEARLRCSPMKGHSHVYWYRQLPEEGLKFMVYLQKENIIDESGMPKERFSAEFPKEGPSILRIQQVVRGDSAAYFCASSSGQGVGTEAFFGQGTRLTVV.

This clone has only a few counts. J is TRBJ1-1 and V is TRBV19, with D maybe TRBD1 (6 bases). The CDR3 is made up of 16 amino acids. The V end was cut by 3 bases, the J end by 3 bases, with 17 bases between. From germline, CDR1 is LNHDA and CDR2 SQIVND (reference sequence). The CDR3 nucleotides are TGTGCCAGTAGTATGCGCCCAACAGGGTGGGACACTGAAGCTTTCTTT. Translation: CASSMRPTGWDTEAFF.

This clone was observed at least ten times. V usage is TRBV5-4 and J usage is TRBJ2-7, with 7 bases that match TRBD1. Per the germline V gene, CDR1 is SGHNT and CDR2 is YYREEE (reference sequence). Trimming at V came to 7 bases and at J to 1 base, leaving 8 bases not matched to a gene. The CDR3 totals 14 residues. The CDR3 DNA reads TGTGCCAGCCGACCTTGGACAGGATCCTACGAGCAGTACTTC. Amino acids: CASRPWTGSYEQYF.